The 27 T cell receptor beta chains presented below share a single source sample, sequenced in a study of beta chain features in type 1 diabetes. Findings of the study overall: When Type 1 diabetes patients were examined, their TCRB CDR3s proved moderately but significantly shorter in all four CD4+ subsets.

TCRB transcripts that were expressed got sequenced, as all of the isolated RNA had been reverse transcribed. The assay was immunoSEQ multiplex PCR, and TCRdb's table has in-frame clones only and misses some. The sample has 40,000 to 60,000 clones, about 60% seen once; the top ten hold under 0.35%. These receptors lack a known antigen. The sequencing sample was made of stem cell memory CD4+ T cells from blood. These receptors all come from a woman between 25 and 40 years old with type 1 diabetes.

This clone was detected only a few times. The chain uses TRBV2 and TRBJ1-1, with no clear D. The germline gives CDR1 SNHLY, CDR2 FYNNEI. Trimming pared 5 bases from V and 1 base from J, leaving 8 bases between. This CDR3 is 13 amino acids long. The CDR3 nucleotides read TGTGCCAGCAGTTTTACACAGAACACTGAAGCTTTCTTT. Translation: CASSFTQNTEAFF.

The chain recombines TRBV7-2 with TRBJ2-1; TRBD2 matches at 11 bases. V shed 3 bases and J 3 bases; nucleotides not matched to a gene: 1. Germline-derived CDR1 and CDR2 are SGHTA and FQGNSA. The CDR3 runs to 15 residues. The CDR3 spells CASSFGLAGYNEQFF. CDR3 bases: TGTGCCAGCAGCTTCGGACTAGCGGGCTACAATGAGCAGTTCTTC.

This clone was counted between two and nine times. J is TRBJ2-2 and V is TRBV7-9, with D unclear. V lost 1 base and J 0 bases, leaving 6 bases between the germline ends. The CDR3 is made up of 15 amino acids. Germline lookup yields CDR1 SEHNR and CDR2 FQNEAQ (reference sequence). The CDR3 protein is CASSLGLANTGELFF. Written as DNA, the CDR3 is TGTGCCAGCAGCTTAGGGCTAGCGAACACCGGGGAGCTGTTTTTT.

This clone was observed a handful of times. The chain links TRBV29-1 to TRBJ1-1; D unclear. V gave up 7 bases and J gave up 1 base, with 10 bases separating them. The CDR3 is 12 residues long. The germline CDR1 and CDR2 sequences are SQVTM and ANQGSEA. The DNA of the CDR3 is TGCAGCGGCCTAGACCGGAACACTGAAGCTTTCTTT. Amino acids: CSGLDRNTEAFF.

This chain links TRBV29-1 with TRBJ1-2, with 11 bases aligning to TRBD1. V dropped 3 bases and J dropped 8; count of bases not matched to a gene: 8. The germline V gene has CDR1 SQVTM and CDR2 ANQGSEA. This CDR3 has 14 amino acids. CDR3 in amino acids: CSVDDGTGGSGYTF. In DNA, the CDR3 is TGCAGCGTTGACGACGGGACAGGGGGATCGGGCTACACCTTC.

This clone was seen only a few times. The chain combines TRBV18 with TRBJ2-5; 7 positions match TRBD1. CDR1 KGHSH and CDR2 LQKENI come from the germline V gene. The CDR3 is 13 amino acids. Trimming cost V 6 bases and J 0 bases; bases outside gene matches: 1. The chain's CDR3 is CASSGTDQETQYF. The CDR3 coding sequence is TGTGCCAGCTCCGGGACAGACCAAGAGACCCAGTACTTC.

The chain is built from TRBV28 and TRBJ2-7; TRBD1 matches 8 bases. After removal of 5 bases from V and 3 bases from J, the junction contained 6 bases not matched to a gene. This CDR3 region has 14 residues. From germline, CDR1 is MDHEN and CDR2 SYDVKM. The CDR3 DNA reads TGTGCCAGCAGTACCCCAGGGGGCGGCTACGAGCAGTACTTC. This codes for CASSTPGGGYEQYF.

The chain uses TRBV7-2 and TRBJ1-5; D is unclear. The germline CDR1 and CDR2 sequences are SGHTA and FQGNSA. CDR3 length: 12 amino acids. V lost 3 bases to trimming and J lost 4 bases, with 4 bases between them. CDR3 sequence: CASSFYNQPQHF. CDR3 bases: TGTGCCAGCAGCTTTTATAATCAGCCCCAGCATTTT.

The V call is TRBV18, the J call TRBJ2-1; D ambiguous. Trimming stripped 2 bases from V and 5 bases from J, with 7 bases between. This CDR3 has 13 amino acids. Germline lookup yields CDR1 KGHSH and CDR2 LQKENI. The CDR3 DNA sequence: TGTGCCAGCTCACCAAGATTAGACAATGAGCAGTTCTTC. This codes for CASSPRLDNEQFF.

This rearrangement joins TRBV7-9 to TRBJ2-1; possibly TRBD2 for D (5 bases). The CDR3 runs 13 residues. Germline V CDR1 and CDR2: SEHNR, FQNEAQ (reference sequence). V gave up 1 base and J gave up 7 bases, with 8 bases separating them. This CDR3 reads CASSLGGGNEQFF. The CDR3 coding sequence is TGTGCCAGCAGCTTAGGAGGCGGGAATGAGCAGTTCTTC.

This clone was detected a few times. The chain couples TRBV5-1 to TRBJ2-7; D is perhaps TRBD1 (5 bases). This CDR3 comprises 14 residues. Per the germline V gene, CDR1 is SGHRS and CDR2 is YFSETQ. V was shortened by 4 bases and J by 2 bases, with 13 bases between the two germline ends. For the CDR3, the DNA is TGCGCCAGCAGCCAGGAATCAGGGACCTACGAGCAGTACTTC. It is translated as CASSQESGTYEQYF.

The chain employs TRBV7-2 and TRBJ2-7; D ambiguous. The CDR3 runs to 11 residues. Per germline, CDR1 SGHTA and CDR2 FQGNSA. With 4 bases removed from V and 7 bases from J, the gap between germline ends came to 8 bases. This chain's CDR3 is CASSSLREQYF. The CDR3 nucleotides read TGTGCCAGCAGCTCCCTGCGAGAGCAGTACTTC.

The V and J genes are TRBV5-1 and TRBJ2-7; 9 nucleotides align to TRBD2. CDR3 size: 15 residues. Trimming at V came to 1 base and at J to 7 bases, leaving 9 bases not matched to a gene. Germline values: CDR1 SGHRS, CDR2 YFSETQ. The CDR3 loop is CASSLWASGAQEQYF. The CDR3 nucleotides are TGCGCCAGCAGCTTGTGGGCTAGCGGGGCCCAGGAGCAGTACTTC. Looking up the rest from reference TRBV5-1 and TRBJ2-7 gives the full variable domain: KAGVTQTPRYLIKTRGQQVTLSCSPISGHRSVSWYQQTPGQGLQFLFEYFSETQRNKGNFPGRFSGRQFSNSRSEMNVSTLELGDSALYLCASSLWASGAQEQYFGPGTRLTVT.

This clone was recorded a few times. This chain uses TRBV10-3 with TRBJ1-1; perhaps TRBD1 as D (6 bases). The germline V gene encodes CDR1 ENHRY and CDR2 SYGVKD. V was trimmed by 7 bases and J by 5 bases, leaving 14 bases between them. The CDR3 length is 13 residues. The CDR3 nucleotides are TGTGCCATCATTTCAGGGGACGGGACTGAAGCTTTCTTT. Residues: CAIISGDGTEAFF.

Only a few counts were recorded for this clone. The chain is built from TRBV7-9 and TRBJ1-1, with D unresolved. Germline CDR1 reads SEHNR; CDR2 reads FQNEAQ (reference sequence). Between the trimmed V and J ends, which lost 5 bases and 4 bases, there was a span of 14 bases. This CDR3 has 14 amino acids. The CDR3 spells CASSPYSQATEAFF. The CDR3 coding sequence is TGTGCCAGCAGCCCATACAGTCAGGCCACTGAAGCTTTCTTT.

This chain links TRBV25-1 with TRBJ2-5; D possibly corresponds to TRBD1 (6 bases). The CDR3 has 17 residues. Germline V lookup: CDR1 MGHDK, CDR2 SYGVNS. Between the trimmed V and J ends, which lost 0 bases and 1 base, there was a span of 15 bases. DNA for the CDR3: TGTGCCAGCAGTGAATATGGCCCCGGACAGATCCAAGAGACCCAGTACTTC. Translating it yields CASSEYGPGQIQETQYF. Complete variable domain (other parts from reference TRBV25-1 and TRBJ2-5): EADIYQTPRYLVIGTGKKITLECSQTMGHDKMYWYQQDPGMELHLIHYSYGVNSTEKGDLSSESTVSRIRTEHFPLTLESARPSHTSQYLCASSEYGPGQIQETQYFGPGTRLLVL.

The chain carries TRBV10-3 and TRBJ2-1; D possibly corresponds to TRBD2 (6 bases). Trimming removed 10 bases from V and 6 bases from J, with 22 bases in between. Germline lookup yields CDR1 ENHRY and CDR2 SYGVKD. The CDR3 runs to 15 residues. The CDR3 sequence: CANAWSAGNFNEQFF. The CDR3 DNA sequence: TGTGCCAACGCCTGGTCGGCGGGGAACTTCAATGAGCAGTTCTTC.

This clone was seen a few times. The rearrangement links TRBV5-1 to TRBJ2-1; D unresolved. V lost 6 bases and J lost 0, with 16 bases in between. Germline loops: CDR1 SGHRS, CDR2 YFSETQ. CDR3 length: 16 residues. The CDR3 loop reads CASIPTTSSSYNEQFF. The CDR3 DNA is TGCGCCAGCATTCCCACGACCTCTAGCTCCTACAATGAGCAGTTCTTC.

V usage is TRBV30 and J usage is TRBJ1-6; D might be TRBD1 (5 bases). This CDR3 has 14 amino acids. The germline V gene has CDR1 GTSNPN and CDR2 SVGIG (reference sequence). Trimming removed 0 bases from V and 6 bases from J, with 9 bases in between. The CDR3 DNA reads TGTGCCTGGAGTGTACTGGGGGGTAATTCACCCCTCCACTTT. Amino acids: CAWSVLGGNSPLHF.

In the case of this clone: A junction end diverges from the germline sequence, so it may reflect a read error. The rearrangement joins TRBV27 to TRBJ2-5; no clear D gene. CDR3 length: 11 residues. Germline-derived CDR1 and CDR2 are MNHEY and SMNVEV (reference sequence). The CDR3 reads CASSHQETQYF. In DNA form, the CDR3 reads TGTGCCAGCAGCCACCAGGAGACCCAGTACTTC.

The chain is built from TRBV12-5 and TRBJ2-1, with TRBD2 matching 7 bases. CDR3 length: 18 residues. The germline V gene has CDR1 LGHNT and CDR2 FRNRAP. V lost 0 bases to trimming and J lost 2 bases; unmatched junction nucleotides: 10. The CDR3 is CASGLVLDGRTTYNEQFF. The DNA of the CDR3 is TGTGCTAGTGGTTTGGTACTTGACGGGAGGACCACCTACAATGAGCAGTTCTTC. The whole variable domain, filled in from reference TRBV12-5 and TRBJ2-1, reads DARVTQTPRHKVTEMGQEVTMRCQPILGHNTVFWYRQTMMQGLELLAYFRNRAPLDDSGMPKDRFSAEMPDATLATLKIQPSEPRDSAVYFCASGLVLDGRTTYNEQFFGPGTRLTVL.

This clone came up a few times. The chain combines TRBV18 with TRBJ1-2; 9 bases line up with TRBD1. The CDR3 consists of 16 residues. CDR1 and CDR2 (germline): KGHSH, LQKENI. V dropped 1 base and J dropped 4; count of bases not matched to a gene: 7. The CDR3 region is CASSPRPGQGGYGYTF. The CDR3 coding sequence is TGTGCCAGCTCACCACGACCGGGACAGGGAGGCTATGGCTACACCTTC.

The chain has TRBV2 and TRBJ2-1; D remains ambiguous. The CDR3 covers 14 residues. V dropped 4 bases and J dropped 4 bases, with 11 bases sitting between them. The V gene's germline CDR1 is SNHLY and CDR2 FYNNEI. This CDR3 reads CASSGVAPYNEQFF. CDR3 coding DNA: TGTGCCAGCAGTGGGGTAGCCCCGTACAATGAGCAGTTCTTC.

This clone came up a few times. This chain connects TRBV7-9 to TRBJ2-1; D gene ambiguous. Trimming stripped 1 base from V and 4 bases from J, with 8 bases between. Germline V CDR1 and CDR2: SEHNR, FQNEAQ (reference sequence). This CDR3 contains 14 residues. The DNA for the CDR3 is TGTGCCAGCAGCTTAGGGAGTGATTACAATGAGCAGTTCTTC. As protein: CASSLGSDYNEQFF. The whole variable domain, filled in from reference TRBV7-9 and TRBJ2-1, reads DTGVSQNPRHKITKRGQNVTFRCDPISEHNRLYWYRQTLGQGPEFLTYFQNEAQLEKSRLLSDRFSAERPKGSFSTLEIQRTEQGDSAMYLCASSLGSDYNEQFFGPGTRLTVL.

The chain has TRBV29-1 and TRBJ2-7, with a possible D match to TRBD1 (5 bases). The V gene's germline CDR1 is SQVTM and CDR2 ANQGSEA. The CDR3 covers 15 residues. The V end was cut by 0 bases, the J end by 6 bases, with 18 bases between. The CDR3 reads CSVEDPRGRLVEQYF. CDR3 DNA sequence: TGCAGCGTTGAAGATCCAAGGGGCCGCTTGGTCGAGCAGTACTTC.

V usage is TRBV18 and J usage is TRBJ2-5, with D unresolved. Germline CDR1 is KGHSH and CDR2 is LQKENI. Trimming took off 6 bases at V and 4 bases at J, with 18 bases between the two ends. This CDR3 is built from 15 residues. The CDR3 DNA reads as TGTGCCAGCTCCAAACTTGATGGGTCGGGAGAGACCCAGTACTTC. Translation: CASSKLDGSGETQYF.

The chain combines TRBV29-1 with TRBJ2-3, with a possible D match to TRBD1 (5 bases). From germline, CDR1 is SQVTM and CDR2 ANQGSEA. This CDR3 is built from 13 residues. Trimming stripped 4 bases from V and 1 base from J, with 9 bases between. CDR3 nucleotides: TGCAGCGTTGTTGAAGGGGGCACAGATACGCAGTATTTT. Protein: CSVVEGGTDTQYF.